The rows below give T cell receptor beta chains drawn from one sample of a study of blood T cell repertoires in COVID-19. Profiled with immunoSEQ multiplex PCR; TCRdb holds only in-frame clones, not every one. In the table there are about 110,000 clones, around 88% of which are singletons. The material sequenced was peripheral blood. The source of these receptors is a man aged 50 or older with active or convalescent COVID-19. Both conserved end residues are part of each CDR3. Fields, in order: D gene, clone size, J gene, V gene, CDR3 DNA, CDR3 protein. The D gene is left open where the match is weak. The listing skips clone size in some rows; elsewhere it reads once, few, many or a size class.

d_gene: TRBD2; abundance: NA; j_gene: TRBJ2-1; v_gene: TRBV2; CDR3nt: TGTGCCAGCAGTGACCCGACTAGCGGCTACAATGAGCAGTTCTTC; CDR3aa: CASSDPTSGYNEQFF
d_gene: NA; abundance: NA; j_gene: TRBJ2-7; v_gene: TRBV5-1; CDR3nt: TGCGCCAGCAGCTGGGAGTTCGATTCTCGGGCCGAGCAGTACTTC; CDR3aa: CASSWEFDSRAEQYF
d_gene: NA; abundance: NA; j_gene: TRBJ2-1; v_gene: TRBV30; CDR3nt: TGTGCCTGGTCGGGATTGACTCGATACAATGAGCAGTTCTTC; CDR3aa: CAWSGLTRYNEQFF
d_gene: TRBD1; abundance: NA; j_gene: TRBJ1-1; v_gene: TRBV20-1; CDR3nt: TGCAGTACGACAGGGGACGGTAAAGCTTTCTTT; CDR3aa: CSTTGDGKAFF
d_gene: TRBD2; abundance: NA; j_gene: TRBJ2-2; v_gene: TRBV18; CDR3nt: TGTGCCAGCTCACCAACCCGGGGGGTCACCGGGGAGCTGTTTTTT; CDR3aa: CASSPTRGVTGELFF
d_gene: NA; abundance: NA; j_gene: TRBJ1-4; v_gene: TRBV28; CDR3nt: TGTGCCAGTCATACAGGGTATAATGAAAAACTGTTTTTT; CDR3aa: CASHTGYNEKLFF
d_gene: TRBD2; abundance: NA; j_gene: TRBJ2-3; v_gene: TRBV5-4; CDR3nt: TGTGCCAGCAGCTCCCCGGGACTAGCGGCCACAGATACGCAGTATTTT; CDR3aa: CASSSPGLAATDTQYF
d_gene: NA; abundance: once; j_gene: TRBJ2-2; v_gene: TRBV5-1; CDR3nt: TGCGCCAGCAGCTTGAGCGGAAAAACCGGGGAGCTGTTTTTT; CDR3aa: CASSLSGKTGELFF
d_gene: TRBD1; abundance: large; j_gene: TRBJ1-2; v_gene: TRBV5-6; CDR3nt: TGTGCCAGCAGCTCCGGGACAGGCCCCTATGGCTACACCTTC; CDR3aa: CASSSGTGPYGYTF
d_gene: NA; abundance: NA; j_gene: TRBJ2-1; v_gene: TRBV7-9; CDR3nt: TGTGCCAGCAGCCCTACTTCAGGGGGAGGAACGAATGAGCAGTTCTTC; CDR3aa: CASSPTSGGGTNEQFF
d_gene: NA; abundance: NA; j_gene: TRBJ1-2; v_gene: TRBV5-5; CDR3nt: TGTGCCAGCAGCCTCACCGGGACAACTAACTATGGCTACACCTTC; CDR3aa: CASSLTGTTNYGYTF
d_gene: NA; abundance: NA; j_gene: TRBJ1-1; v_gene: TRBV2; CDR3nt: TGTGCCAGCAGTGACAGGGGTGTGAACACTGAAGCTTTCTTT; CDR3aa: CASSDRGVNTEAFF
d_gene: TRBD1; abundance: NA; j_gene: TRBJ1-2; v_gene: TRBV28; CDR3nt: TGTGCCACCATGCCGGGACAGGGGGCCGGTGGCTACACCTTC; CDR3aa: CATMPGQGAGGYTF
d_gene: NA; abundance: NA; j_gene: TRBJ1-4; v_gene: TRBV28; CDR3nt: TGTGCCAGCATGATGGGGGGTGCTAATGAAAAACTGTTTTTT; CDR3aa: CASMMGGANEKLFF
d_gene: TRBD1; abundance: NA; j_gene: TRBJ2-1; v_gene: TRBV6-5; CDR3nt: TGTGCCAGCGGCACAGGGGGCAATGAGCAGTTCTTC; CDR3aa: CASGTGGNEQFF
d_gene: TRBD1; abundance: NA; j_gene: TRBJ1-4; v_gene: TRBV6-5; CDR3nt: TGTGCCAGCAGGCTAGGACAGGGAAACGAAAAACTGTTTTTT; CDR3aa: CASRLGQGNEKLFF
d_gene: TRBD1; abundance: NA; j_gene: TRBJ1-1; v_gene: TRBV28; CDR3nt: TGTGCCAGCAGGGACTCGGGACAGGGATTGTTGGTAGCTTTCTTT; CDR3aa: CASRDSGQGLLVAFF
d_gene: TRBD2; abundance: NA; j_gene: TRBJ2-1; v_gene: TRBV7-9; CDR3nt: TGTGCCAGCAGCTTACTAGCGGGAGTAGGAAAGTTCTTC; CDR3aa: CASSLLAGVGKFF
d_gene: TRBD1; abundance: NA; j_gene: TRBJ2-7; v_gene: TRBV6-2/TRBV6-3; CDR3nt: TGTGCCAGCAGTTACCGCGCCGGGACAGGCACCTACGAGCAGTACTTC; CDR3aa: CASSYRAGTGTYEQYF
d_gene: TRBD2; abundance: NA; j_gene: TRBJ2-1; v_gene: TRBV9; CDR3nt: TGTGCCAGCAGCCCCGAGACTAGCGGGGACTACAATGAGCAGTTCTTC; CDR3aa: CASSPETSGDYNEQFF
d_gene: TRBD2; abundance: NA; j_gene: TRBJ2-5; v_gene: TRBV11-3; CDR3nt: TGTGCCAGCAGCTTAGATGGACGGGAGGGTGACGAGACCCAGTACTTC; CDR3aa: CASSLDGREGDETQYF
d_gene: NA; abundance: NA; j_gene: TRBJ2-4; v_gene: TRBV6-6; CDR3nt: TGTGCCAGCAGTTATCTGGAGGCAAACATTCAGTACTTC; CDR3aa: CASSYLEANIQYF
d_gene: NA; abundance: NA; j_gene: TRBJ1-2; v_gene: TRBV18; CDR3nt: TGTGCCAGCTCACCAATCGAACAGGGTAGGGTATCGAGCGGCTACACCTTC; CDR3aa: CASSPIEQGRVSSGYTF
d_gene: TRBD1; abundance: NA; j_gene: TRBJ2-1; v_gene: TRBV28; CDR3nt: TGTGCCAGCAGTTTACTACAGGGGGCCGGGCGGAATGAGCAGTTCTTC; CDR3aa: CASSLLQGAGRNEQFF
d_gene: TRBD2; abundance: NA; j_gene: TRBJ2-3; v_gene: TRBV3-1/TRBV3-2; CDR3nt: TGTGCCAGCAGCCAAGGGACTAGCTTTTTTGGAGATACGCAGTATTTT; CDR3aa: CASSQGTSFFGDTQYF
d_gene: NA; abundance: NA; j_gene: TRBJ1-2; v_gene: TRBV7-2; CDR3nt: TGTGCCAGCAGCCTTCGTGGACAGTTATATGGCTACACCTTC; CDR3aa: CASSLRGQLYGYTF
d_gene: TRBD1; abundance: NA; j_gene: TRBJ1-4; v_gene: TRBV19; CDR3nt: TGTGCCAGTAGTAACAGGGGGCTAACCACTAATGAAAAACTGTTTTTT; CDR3aa: CASSNRGLTTNEKLFF
d_gene: TRBD2; abundance: NA; j_gene: TRBJ2-5; v_gene: TRBV18; CDR3nt: TGTGCCAGCTCATCGGGGGCACCGGGAGGGATAGAGACCCAGTACTTC; CDR3aa: CASSSGAPGGIETQYF
d_gene: NA; abundance: NA; j_gene: TRBJ1-1; v_gene: TRBV6-6; CDR3nt: TGTGCCAGCAGCAACGAGGGTGAAGCTTTCTTT; CDR3aa: CASSNEGEAFF
d_gene: NA; abundance: once; j_gene: TRBJ2-3; v_gene: TRBV19; CDR3nt: TGTGCCAGTAGTACTCCCTCCCGACTGGCGGGCACAGATACGCAGTATTTT; CDR3aa: CASSTPSRLAGTDTQYF
d_gene: NA; abundance: NA; j_gene: TRBJ2-1; v_gene: TRBV30; CDR3nt: TGTGCCTGGAGTGTGAGGGCGGAGCAGTTCTTC; CDR3aa: CAWSVRAEQFF
d_gene: TRBD1; abundance: NA; j_gene: TRBJ2-7; v_gene: TRBV5-1; CDR3nt: TGCGCCAGCAGCGCGACCGGGACAGGGACCTACGAGCAGTACTTC; CDR3aa: CASSATGTGTYEQYF
d_gene: NA; abundance: few; j_gene: TRBJ2-7; v_gene: TRBV7-2; CDR3nt: TGTGCCAGCAGTCAGACCCGCCGGGAGAGGAACGAGCAGTACTTC; CDR3aa: CASSQTRRERNEQYF
d_gene: NA; abundance: few; j_gene: TRBJ2-1; v_gene: TRBV6-2/TRBV6-3; CDR3nt: TGTGCCAGCAGTTACCCGCTAGGTGTCAATGAGCAGTTCTTC; CDR3aa: CASSYPLGVNEQFF
d_gene: TRBD1; abundance: few; j_gene: TRBJ2-7; v_gene: TRBV13; CDR3nt: TGTGCCAGCAGCTTGGGACAGGGGGCAGTTAGCTACGAGCAGTACTTC; CDR3aa: CASSLGQGAVSYEQYF
d_gene: NA; abundance: NA; j_gene: TRBJ1-4; v_gene: TRBV7-2; CDR3nt: TGTGCCAGCAGCTTGAACAGAGCAACTAATGAAAAACTGTTTTTT; CDR3aa: CASSLNRATNEKLFF
d_gene: NA; abundance: NA; j_gene: TRBJ1-5; v_gene: TRBV13; CDR3nt: TGTGCCAGCAGCTCCCGGGTTAGCAATCAGCCCCAGCATTTT; CDR3aa: CASSSRVSNQPQHF
d_gene: NA; abundance: NA; j_gene: TRBJ2-7; v_gene: TRBV2; CDR3nt: TGTGCCAGCAGTGCGGACAGAGGAGCGCTCGGCGAGCAGTACTTC; CDR3aa: CASSADRGALGEQYF
d_gene: TRBD1; abundance: NA; j_gene: TRBJ1-1; v_gene: TRBV10-2; CDR3nt: TGCGCCAGCAGGGCCACCGGGACAGGGGGCGAATCTTTCAGCACTGAAGCTTTCTTT; CDR3aa: CASRATGTGGESFSTEAFF
d_gene: TRBD1; abundance: NA; j_gene: TRBJ1-2; v_gene: TRBV28; CDR3nt: TGTGCCAGCAGTTCGACCGGGACAGGCCTTTATGGCTACACCTTC; CDR3aa: CASSSTGTGLYGYTF
d_gene: NA; abundance: NA; j_gene: TRBJ1-6; v_gene: TRBV6-5; CDR3nt: TGTGCCAGCGCGTTCGGGGGGGTCTATAATTCACCCCTCCACTTT; CDR3aa: CASAFGGVYNSPLHF
d_gene: TRBD1; abundance: NA; j_gene: TRBJ2-5; v_gene: TRBV27; CDR3nt: TGTGCCAGCAGTTTGGGCAGGGGGCGCTGGGAGACCCAGTACTTC; CDR3aa: CASSLGRGRWETQYF
d_gene: NA; abundance: few; j_gene: TRBJ2-3; v_gene: TRBV7-9; CDR3nt: TGTGCCAGCAGCTCACCCCGGGGCACAGATACGCAGTATTTT; CDR3aa: CASSSPRGTDTQYF